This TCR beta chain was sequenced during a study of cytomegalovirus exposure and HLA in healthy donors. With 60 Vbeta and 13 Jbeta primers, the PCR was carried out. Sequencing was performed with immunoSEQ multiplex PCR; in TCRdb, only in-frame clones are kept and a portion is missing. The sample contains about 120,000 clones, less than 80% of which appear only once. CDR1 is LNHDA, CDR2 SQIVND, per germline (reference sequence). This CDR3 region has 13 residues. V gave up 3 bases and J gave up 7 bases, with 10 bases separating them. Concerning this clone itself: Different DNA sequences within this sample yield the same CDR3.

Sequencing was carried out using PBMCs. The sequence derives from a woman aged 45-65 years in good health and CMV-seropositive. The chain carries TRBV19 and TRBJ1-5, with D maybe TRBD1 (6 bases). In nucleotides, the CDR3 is TGTGCCAGTAGTATCGCCAGGGGCCAGCCCCAGCATTTT. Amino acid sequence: CASSIARGQPQHF.